Listed below are T cell receptor beta chains from one sample, sequenced in a study of T cell responses to AZD1222 COVID-19 vaccine. Only in-frame clones appear in the TCRdb table, and some are missing; sequencing was by immunoSEQ multiplex PCR. The sample holds approximately 140,000 clones, 90% seen once. The sample was peripheral blood, taken on day 0 of AZD1222 vaccination. The receptors come from an adult in good health. CDR3s include the opening cysteine and the closing phenylalanine or tryptophan. A D gene is named only where the DNA matches it firmly. Part of the rows lack a size; the others show once, few, many or a class for expanded clones.

d_call	clone_size	v_call	j_call	cdr3_nt	cdr3_aa
TRBD2	NA	TRBV6-5	TRBJ2-5	TGTGCCAGCCTCGAGCGGGGGGGCCAAGAGACCCAGTACTTC	CASLERGGQETQYF
NA	NA	TRBV6-1	TRBJ2-1	TGTGCCAGCAGTGCAGCTAGCTATCTCTATGAGCAGTTCTTC	CASSAASYLYEQFF
NA	NA	TRBV19	TRBJ2-1	TGTGCCAGTAGTATACCCCGAGGGCTATACAATGAGCAGTTCTTC	CASSIPRGLYNEQFF
TRBD1	once	TRBV9	TRBJ2-7	TGTGCCAGCAGCGTGACAGGGGGGAAGCAGTACTTC	CASSVTGGKQYF
TRBD1	NA	TRBV29-1	TRBJ1-1	TGCGGAGGACAGGGGGCGGGTGGAGGCACTGAAGCTTTCTTT	CGGQGAGGGTEAFF
NA	once	TRBV24-1	TRBJ2-7	TGTGCCACCAGTGATTCGGACAGTTTAACCTACGAGCAGTACTTC	CATSDSDSLTYEQYF
NA	NA	TRBV7-3	TRBJ1-1	TGTGCCAGCAGCTTACATGGGACGGGGACTGAAGCTTTCTTT	CASSLHGTGTEAFF
NA	NA	TRBV5-1	TRBJ2-7	TGCGCCAGCAGCGTGACAAGTGGGTGGGAACAGTACTTC	CASSVTSGWEQYF
NA	NA	TRBV6-6	TRBJ1-5	TGTGCCAGCAGTTACAGCCCTAGCAATCAGCCCCAGCATTTT	CASSYSPSNQPQHF
NA	NA	TRBV30	TRBJ2-1	TGTGCCTGGACCAGGTCCTCCTACAATGAGCAGTTCTTC	CAWTRSSYNEQFF
NA	NA	TRBV27	TRBJ1-5	TGTGCCAGCAAGGCCGGGGGACCTAGCAATCAGCCCCAGCATTTT	CASKAGGPSNQPQHF
NA	NA	TRBV5-1	TRBJ2-5	TGCGCCAGCAGCTTGGAGGGGGGCAGCCAAGAGACCCAGTACTTC	CASSLEGGSQETQYF
NA	NA	TRBV19	TRBJ1-5	TGTGCCAGTAGTATAGCAGGCCTTAAGGATAGCAATCAGCCCCAGCATTTT	CASSIAGLKDSNQPQHF
NA	once	TRBV3-1/TRBV3-2	TRBJ2-5	TGTGCCAGCAGCCCACTAGGCCACCCGGGGGGCGAGACCCAGTACTTC	CASSPLGHPGGETQYF
NA	NA	TRBV19	TRBJ1-1	TGTGCCAGTAGTACAATCCGGGGTTCTGAAGCTTTCTTT	CASSTIRGSEAFF
NA	NA	TRBV5-4	TRBJ1-1	TGTGCCAGCAGCCCGACAAGGGGATTGGGCACTGAAGCTTTCTTT	CASSPTRGLGTEAFF
NA	NA	TRBV7-2	TRBJ1-1	TGTGCCAGCAGCTTACAGGGATCGAACACTGAAGCTTTCTTT	CASSLQGSNTEAFF
NA	once	TRBV6-2/TRBV6-3	TRBJ2-5	TGTGCCAGCAGCCGACTGGGGACGTTGGAGACCCAGTACTTC	CASSRLGTLETQYF
NA	NA	TRBV12-3/TRBV12-4	TRBJ1-5	TGTGCCAGCAGTTCGTTCTCCCAGCCCCAGCATTTT	CASSSFSQPQHF
NA	NA	TRBV27	TRBJ1-1	TGTGCCAGCAAACCGGGACACCTCACTGAAGCTTTCTTT	CASKPGHLTEAFF
NA	NA	TRBV18	TRBJ1-1	TGTGCCAGCGTACAGGGCGTCAACACTGAAGCTTTCTTT	CASVQGVNTEAFF
TRBD1	NA	TRBV19	TRBJ2-4	TGTGCCAGTAGTCTTGCCAGGGGGCGGACCAAAAACATTCAGTACTTC	CASSLARGRTKNIQYF
TRBD1	NA	TRBV30	TRBJ1-2	TGTGCCTGCCAGACAGGGAACAATGGCTACACCTTC	CACQTGNNGYTF
NA	NA	TRBV29-1	TRBJ1-1	TGCAGCGTTGGGGGTCGGGGGGGCTCCTTGAACACTGAAGCTTTCTTT	CSVGGRGGSLNTEAFF
TRBD2	NA	TRBV5-6	TRBJ2-1	TGTGCCAGCAGCTTGGTTGCTAGCGGGGGGGCCGGGTCCTACAATGAGCAGTTCTTC	CASSLVASGGAGSYNEQFF
TRBD1	once	TRBV10-3	TRBJ1-2	TGTGCCATCAGTCCGACAGGGGGAGTGAACTATGGCTACACCTTC	CAISPTGGVNYGYTF